One sample yielded the 13 T cell receptor beta chains listed below, sequenced in a study of blood T cell repertoires in COVID-19. The protocol was immunoSEQ multiplex PCR, while the TCRdb copy is restricted to in-frame clones and leaves out a portion. The sample has around 200,000 clones, roughly four fifths seen once. Material: peripheral blood. These TCRs come from a human donor in a cohort sampled during active COVID-19.

The genes are TRBV6-5 and TRBJ1-1; 9 bases map to TRBD1. This CDR3 comprises 15 residues. The trim removed 7 bases at V and 2 bases at J, leaving 8 bases unmatched. In germline, CDR1 is MNHEY, CDR2 SVGAGI. The CDR3 nucleotides read TGTGCCAGCAAATGGACAGGGGTGGATAACACTGAAGCTTTCTTT. It is translated as CASKWTGVDNTEAFF.

V usage is TRBV19 and J usage is TRBJ1-2; D is unresolved. CDR1 and CDR2 from the germline V gene are LNHDA and SQIVND (reference sequence). Trimming removed 8 bases at V and 3 bases at J, with 19 bases between. The CDR3 spans 15 residues. The CDR3 reads CASQKRGSKDYGYTF. CDR3 nucleotide sequence: TGTGCCAGTCAGAAAAGAGGGAGCAAGGACTATGGCTACACCTTC. Supplemented by reference TRBV19 and TRBJ1-2, the full variable domain reads DGGITQSPKYLFRKEGQNVTLSCEQNLNHDAMYWYRQDPGQGLRLIYYSQIVNDFQKGDIAEGYSVSREKKESFPLTVTSAQKNPTAFYLCASQKRGSKDYGYTFGSGTRLTVV.

This chain uses TRBV5-1 with TRBJ1-6; D unresolved. The CDR3 covers 14 residues. CDR1 SGHRS and CDR2 YFSETQ come from the germline V gene. With 4 bases removed from V and 6 bases from J, the gap between germline ends came to 11 bases. CDR3 DNA sequence: TGCGCCAGCAGCAATACCCTAAGTAATTCACCCCTCCACTTT. Amino acid sequence: CASSNTLSNSPLHF. The whole variable domain, filled in from reference TRBV5-1 and TRBJ1-6, reads KAGVTQTPRYLIKTRGQQVTLSCSPISGHRSVSWYQQTPGQGLQFLFEYFSETQRNKGNFPGRFSGRQFSNSRSEMNVSTLELGDSALYLCASSNTLSNSPLHFGNGTRLTVT.

The genes are TRBV12-3 or TRBV12-4 and TRBJ1-1; unclear D gene. CDR3 length: 13 amino acids. Trimming took 1 base from V and 5 from J, leaving 8 bases between them. This CDR3 is CASSLVEGTEAFF. In DNA, the CDR3 is TGTGCCAGCAGTTTAGTGGAGGGAACTGAAGCTTTCTTT.

The chain employs TRBV14 and TRBJ1-6, with D hard to call. CDR1 and CDR2 (germline): SGHDN, FVKESK. The CDR3 extends over 17 amino acids. V was pared by 1 base and J by 3 bases, with 13 bases between. The CDR3 DNA is TGTGCCAGCAGCCAAGGTAGCTATCTACACTATAATTCACCCCTCCACTTT. Residues: CASSQGSYLHYNSPLHF.

The chain links TRBV27 to TRBJ1-6; tentative D call: TRBD1 (6 bases). Germline lookup yields CDR1 MNHEY and CDR2 SMNVEV (reference sequence). The CDR3 is 12 amino acids. Trimming removed 6 bases from V and 7 bases from J, with 7 bases in between. The CDR3 DNA sequence: TGTGCCAGCAGCCAGGGGAATTCACCCCTCCACTTT. Amino acid sequence: CASSQGNSPLHF.

The chain is built from TRBV5-4 and TRBJ2-1; D possibly corresponds to TRBD2 (6 bases). Trimming shortened V by 3 bases and J by 6 bases, and 19 bases separated the two germline ends. CDR1 is SGHNT, CDR2 YYREEE, per germline (reference sequence). The CDR3 is made up of 16 amino acids. The CDR3 DNA sequence: TGTGCCAGCAGCTCCGATTTGACTAGTACGGGCAATGAGCAGTTCTTC. Its protein product is CASSSDLTSTGNEQFF.

CDR3 bases: TGTGCCAGAAGCTTCCGGGTTTTGAACACTGAAGCTTTCTTT. Its translation is CARSFRVLNTEAFF. This chain joins TRBV5-3 and TRBJ1-1; D not resolved. TRBV5-3 is recorded as an ORF, its role being uncertain. The CDR3 is 14 residues long. Trimming took 2 bases from V and 0 from J, leaving 8 bases between them.

The gene calls are TRBV7-9 and TRBJ2-1; tentative D call: TRBD1 (5 bases). This CDR3 comprises 14 residues. Germline V lookup: CDR1 SEHNR, CDR2 FQNEAQ (reference sequence). V was pared by 6 bases and J by 0 bases, with 9 bases between. This chain's CDR3 is CASSRDSSYNEQFF. The DNA of the CDR3 is TGTGCCAGCAGTCGCGACAGCTCCTACAATGAGCAGTTCTTC.

V is TRBV19 and J is TRBJ2-5, with 8 bases aligning to TRBD1. Per the germline V gene, CDR1 is LNHDA and CDR2 is SQIVND (reference sequence). The CDR3 extends over 15 amino acids. V shed 7 bases, J shed 4 bases, and the junction held 11 bases outside the gene matches. Here the CDR3 DNA reads TGTGCCAGTAAGTCAAGGACAGGGAGTATAGAGACCCAGTACTTC. This gives the protein CASKSRTGSIETQYF.

In the case of this clone: At one boundary the junction diverges from the germline segment, which might be a read error. The chain couples TRBV19 to TRBJ2-3, with 15 bases lining up with TRBD2. Germline loops: CDR1 LNHDA, CDR2 SQIVND (reference sequence). The CDR3 is 17 residues long. The chain's CDR3 is CASNRQGLAGGRDTQYF. The CDR3 DNA follows: TGTGCGAGTAATCGCCAGGGACTAGCGGGGGGAAGAGATACGCAGTATTTT.

The rearrangement uses TRBV7-2 and TRBJ1-5; tentatively, D is TRBD1 (5 bases). V was clipped by 4 bases and J by 4 bases, with 8 bases between them. Germline CDR1 reads SGHTA; CDR2 reads FQGNSA. CDR3 size: 13 residues. CDR3 DNA sequence: TGTGCCAGCAGCTGGGGCCCAAATCAGCCCCAGCATTTT. Protein: CASSWGPNQPQHF.

The chain carries TRBV6-5 and TRBJ2-5; TRBD2 might be the D (7 bases). Trimming left V 7 bases short and J 4 bases short, with 13 bases between. This CDR3 region has 13 residues. Germline assignment: CDR1 MNHEY and CDR2 SVGAGI. The CDR3 reads CASTRGAGETQYF. In nucleotides, the CDR3 is TGTGCCAGCACCCGGGGGGCGGGAGAGACCCAGTACTTC.